This TCR beta chain was found in a study of T-cell reconstitution after alpha-beta-depleted transplantation in children (TCRdb year 2016). Looking at the study overall: Using TCR repertoire profiling, the study followed T-cell immune reconstitution in a quantitative way in children after TCRalphabeta/CD19-depleted allogeneic hematopoietic cell transplantation.

With regard to this clonotype: Its cognate antigen has yet to be identified. It has no much larger one-base neighbor in the sample; base qualities were not kept.

Trimming costs V 2 bases and J 8 bases, and their ends lie 10 bases apart. The CDR3 runs 13 residues from the cysteine to the phenylalanine. The entry retains the CDR3 DNA only, 39 bases that are in frame from base 1. The germline V gene encodes CDR1 SEHNR and CDR2 FQNEAQ (reference sequence). Library construction relied on PCR. The instrument was an Illumina HiSeq 2500. TCR libraries were prepared with molecular barcoding, using unique molecular identifiers to normalize TCRbeta repertoire quantification. TCRdb ran its own pipeline on the public reads, namely fastp trimming at Q25 and MiXCR clone calling, and kept in-frame beta chains. CDR3 protein sequences are deduplicated, and each keeps its most common genes and DNA. Counted in this sample were about 400,000 distinct CDR3 sequences; approximately 20% of them appeared once. Of the sample, less than 4.5% is held by the ten largest clones.

This receptor chain uses TRBV7-9 and TRBJ2-1, with the D gene call left open. The starting material was PBMCs from the stem cell graft donor, obtained from the stem cell graft. The sequence came from a human donor who donated a stem cell graft to a child with acute myeloid leukemia. The CDR3: CASSLSSSYEQFF. The sequenced DNA is TGTGCCAGCAGCTTAAGCAGTTCCTATGAGCAGTTCTTC.